This T cell receptor beta chain was sequenced during a study of cytomegalovirus exposure and HLA in healthy donors. PCR primers comprised 60 Vbeta and 13 Jbeta primers. The repertoire was sequenced with immunoSEQ multiplex PCR; TCRdb's copy has only in-frame clones and lacks some. This sample has under 150,000 clones, with approximately 78% found just once. The V gene lost 1 base and the J gene lost 4 bases, with 15 bases spanning the gap. The CDR3 has 15 amino acids. Germline V gene lookup returns CDR1 SGHRS and CDR2 YFSETQ. The sequencing sample was made of PBMCs. The sequence was collected from a middle-aged man in good health and CMV-seropositive. The rearrangement joins TRBV5-1 to TRBJ2-7; possibly TRBD2 for D (7 bases). Here the CDR3 reads CASSLSGGAGYEQYF. CDR3 sequence (DNA): TGCGCCAGCAGCTTGTCGGGGGGCGCAGGATACGAGCAGTACTTC.